This T cell receptor beta chain was obtained from a study of blood T cell repertoires in COVID-19. Turning to the study itself: T cells, B-cell-depleted T cells, or PBMCs provided the cDNA or gDNA that served as material.

In the source study's methods: The assay estimated nucleated cells by amplifying reference gene primers. Assay: immunoSEQ multiplex PCR; the TCRdb copy retains only in-frame clones and omits some. V, J and clone size derive from that table, while D and trimming were established from the DNA sequence. Here the sample spans 180,000 or so clones, roughly 77% being singletons. Germline V lookup: CDR1 MNHEY, CDR2 SVGAGI. The CDR3 contains 13 residues. Seattle-derived patients entered the study during active infection and were followed longitudinally. Sample: peripheral blood. The TCR comes from an elderly woman with COVID-19, enrolled during active disease. The rearrangement uses TRBV6-5 and TRBJ2-1, with TRBD1 matching over 9 bases. The CDR3 DNA is TGTGTACTCGGGACAGGGTCCTACAATGAGCAGTTCTTC. Its protein product is CVLGTGSYNEQFF.